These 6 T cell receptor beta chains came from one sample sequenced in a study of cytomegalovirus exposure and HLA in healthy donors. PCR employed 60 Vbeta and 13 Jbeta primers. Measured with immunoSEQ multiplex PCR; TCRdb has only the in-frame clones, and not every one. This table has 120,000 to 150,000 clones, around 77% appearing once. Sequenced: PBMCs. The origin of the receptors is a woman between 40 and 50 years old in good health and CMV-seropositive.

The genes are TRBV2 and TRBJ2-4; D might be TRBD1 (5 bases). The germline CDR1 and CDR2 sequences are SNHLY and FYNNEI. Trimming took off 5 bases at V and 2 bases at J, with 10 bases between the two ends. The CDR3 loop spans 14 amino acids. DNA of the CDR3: TGTGCCAGCAGTTTTCAGGGAACCAAAAACATTCAGTACTTC. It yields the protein CASSFQGTKNIQYF.

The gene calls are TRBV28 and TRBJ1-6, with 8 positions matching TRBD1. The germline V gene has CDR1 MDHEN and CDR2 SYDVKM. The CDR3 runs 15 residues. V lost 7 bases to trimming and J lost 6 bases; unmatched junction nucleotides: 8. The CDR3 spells CASIRQGLANSPLHF. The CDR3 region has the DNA TGTGCCAGCATTCGACAGGGGTTGGCTAATTCACCCCTCCACTTT.

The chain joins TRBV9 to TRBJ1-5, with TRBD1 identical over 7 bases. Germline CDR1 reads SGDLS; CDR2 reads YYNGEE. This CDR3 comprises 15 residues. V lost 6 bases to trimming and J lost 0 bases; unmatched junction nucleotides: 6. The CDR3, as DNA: TGTGCCAGCAACTCACAGGGGAATAGCAATCAGCCCCAGCATTTT. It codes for CASNSQGNSNQPQHF.

The CDR3 spells CASSLAGGRNIQYF. CDR3 nucleotide sequence: TGTGCCAGCAGCTTGGCCGGCGGGAGGAACATTCAGTACTTC. This sequence joins TRBV5-4 and TRBJ2-4, with 8 bases lining up with TRBD2. V lost 0 bases and J lost 7; bases outside the gene matches: 3. Germline V gene sequence: CDR1 SGHNT, CDR2 YYREEE (reference sequence). This CDR3 has 14 amino acids.

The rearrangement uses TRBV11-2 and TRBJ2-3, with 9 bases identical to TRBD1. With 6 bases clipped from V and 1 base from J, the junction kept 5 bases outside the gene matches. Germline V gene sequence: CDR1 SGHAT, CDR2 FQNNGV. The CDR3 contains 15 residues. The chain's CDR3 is CASRPDRGGTDTQYF. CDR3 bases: TGTGCCAGCAGACCGGACAGGGGCGGCACAGATACGCAGTATTTT. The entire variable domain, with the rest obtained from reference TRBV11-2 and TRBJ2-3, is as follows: EAGVAQSPRYKIIEKRQSVAFWCNPISGHATLYWYQQILGQGPKLLIQFQNNGVVDDSQLPKDRFSAERLKGVDSTLKIQPAKLEDSAVYLCASRPDRGGTDTQYFGPGTRLTVL.

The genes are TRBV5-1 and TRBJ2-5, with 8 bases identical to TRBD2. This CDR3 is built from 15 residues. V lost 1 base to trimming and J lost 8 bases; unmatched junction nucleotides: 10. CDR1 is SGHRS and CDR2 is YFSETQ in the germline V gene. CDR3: CASSLSGLASETQYF. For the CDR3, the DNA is TGCGCCAGCAGCTTGTCTGGACTAGCATCCGAAACCCAGTACTTC.